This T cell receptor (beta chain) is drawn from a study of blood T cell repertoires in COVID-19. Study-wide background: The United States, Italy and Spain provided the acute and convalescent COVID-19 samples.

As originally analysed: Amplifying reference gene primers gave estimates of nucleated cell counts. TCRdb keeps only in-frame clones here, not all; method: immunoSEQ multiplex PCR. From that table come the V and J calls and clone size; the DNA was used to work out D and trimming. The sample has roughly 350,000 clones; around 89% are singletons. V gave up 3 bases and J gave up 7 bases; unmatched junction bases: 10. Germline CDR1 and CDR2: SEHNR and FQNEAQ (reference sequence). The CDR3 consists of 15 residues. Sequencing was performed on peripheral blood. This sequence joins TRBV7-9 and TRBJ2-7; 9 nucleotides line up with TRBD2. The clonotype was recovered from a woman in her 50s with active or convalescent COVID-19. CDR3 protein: CASSLRISGSGEQYF. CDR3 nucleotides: TGTGCCAGCAGCTTGCGTATTAGCGGGAGTGGGGAGCAGTACTTC.